These T cell receptor beta chains were read from a single sample in a study of blood T cells in healthy people across ages. TCRdb passed the 5' RACE reads through MiXCR, listing each CDR3 protein once. The sample yields 700,000 to 950,000 distinct CDR3 sequences, more than 45% seen once. The sequencing input was blood. The receptors stem from a man aged 25-45 years in good health. Both conserved end residues are part of each CDR3. The D gene is left open where the match is weak. Size values are once, few and many counts, or a class for expanded clones, and some rows have none.

size	D	V	J	length	CDR3	DNA
NA	NA	TRBV29-1	TRBJ2-1	14	CSVGLTGSYNEQFF	TGCAGCGTGGGACTGACTGGCTCCTACAATGAGCAGTTCTTC
NA	NA	TRBV5-1	TRBJ2-7	17	CASSPEGGFWDNYEQYF	TGCGCCAGCAGCCCCGAGGGTGGCTTCTGGGACAACTACGAGCAGTACTTC
NA	NA	TRBV12-3/TRBV12-4	TRBJ2-1	13	CASSPYARDEQFF	TGTGCCAGCAGTCCCTATGCCAGGGACGAGCAGTTCTTC
NA	NA	TRBV20-1	TRBJ2-1	14	CSARDPITASEQFF	TGCAGTGCTAGAGATCCCATAACCGCCAGTGAGCAGTTCTTC
NA	NA	TRBV5-1	TRBJ2-6	17	CASSSRPGGAGANVLTF	TGCGCCAGCAGCTCCAGACCTGGAGGTGCTGGGGCCAACGTCCTGACTTTC
NA	NA	TRBV28	TRBJ1-4	14	CASSLSGADEKLFF	TGTGCCAGCAGTTTATCCGGGGCGGATGAAAAACTGTTTTTT
NA	NA	TRBV12-3/TRBV12-4	TRBJ2-7	14	CASSLPPGLSEQYF	TGTGCCAGCAGTTTGCCCCCGGGGCTGTCTGAGCAGTACTTC
NA	NA	TRBV14	TRBJ2-7	15	CASSQRTGWTYEQYF	TGTGCCAGCAGCCAAAGAACAGGGTGGACCTACGAGCAGTACTTC
few	TRBD2	TRBV7-2	TRBJ2-1	17	CASSFVVASSGNNEQFF	TGTGCCAGCAGCTTCGTCGTAGCGTCTAGCGGGAACAATGAGCAGTTCTTC
few	NA	TRBV24-1	TRBJ1-5	12	CATSDFEQPQHF	TGTGCCACCAGTGATTTTGAGCAGCCCCAGCATTTT
once	NA	TRBV3-1	TRBJ1-6	16	CASSQGGDPYNSPLHF	TGTGCCAGCAGCCAAGGGGGCGACCCCTATAATTCACCCCTCCACTTT
NA	NA	TRBV21-1	TRBJ2-1	14	CASRPGFGNNEQFF	TGTGCCAGCAGACCAGGGTTCGGGAACAATGAGCAGTTCTTC
few	TRBD1	TRBV20-1	TRBJ2-7	13	CSALDRGLYEQYF	TGCAGTGCTCTGGACAGGGGGCTCTACGAGCAGTACTTC
NA	NA	TRBV2	TRBJ2-5	14	CASRQRPKGETQYF	TGTGCCAGCAGGCAGCGGCCAAAAGGGGAGACCCAGTACTTC
NA	NA	TRBV25-1	TRBJ2-1	14	CASNKQGPQETQFF	TGTGCCAGCAACAAACAGGGACCGCAAGAGACCCAGTTCTTC
NA	TRBD2	TRBV3-1	TRBJ2-1	14	CASSQLAGGSEQFF	TGTGCCAGCAGCCAACTAGCGGGAGGTTCTGAGCAGTTCTTC
NA	TRBD2	TRBV9	TRBJ2-7	15	CASSPSGGGAYEQYF	TGTGCCAGCAGCCCGAGTGGCGGGGGGGCCTACGAGCAGTACTTC
NA	NA	TRBV24-1	TRBJ2-7	11	CASGDGYEQYF	TGTGCCAGTGGGGACGGCTACGAGCAGTACTTC
NA	NA	TRBV21-1	TRBJ2-6	18	CASSKAVGANSGANVLTF	TGTGCCAGCAGCAAAGCCGTGGGGGCCAACTCTGGGGCCAACGTCCTGACTTTC
NA	NA	TRBV7-9	TRBJ2-2	16	CASSLRMGANTGELFF	TGTGCCAGCAGCTTACGTATGGGGGCGAACACCGGGGAGCTGTTTTTT
few	NA	TRBV4-3	TRBJ2-7	14	CASSQASGAYEQYF	TGCGCCAGCAGCCAAGCCTCGGGAGCCTACGAGCAGTACTTC